This TCR beta chain was identified in a study of cytomegalovirus exposure and HLA in healthy donors. A multiplex PCR was run with 60 Vbeta primers and 13 Jbeta primers. The protocol was immunoSEQ multiplex PCR, while the TCRdb copy is restricted to in-frame clones and leaves out a portion. The sample has 150,000 to 200,000 clones, roughly four fifths seen once. V was pared by 6 bases and J by 1 base, with 9 bases of the junction left unmatched. Germline CDR1 and CDR2: MDHEN and SYDVKM. CDR3 size: 17 residues. This clone has only a few counts. The receptor was derived from a female donor in good health and CMV-seronegative. The rearrangement links TRBV28 to TRBJ2-3, with 11 bases that match TRBD1. Specimen: PBMCs. The CDR3 DNA is TGTGCCAGCAGCTATGGACAGGGGGCATATGGCACAGATACGCAGTATTTT. Translated, it gives CASSYGQGAYGTDTQYF.